The rows below give T cell receptor beta chains drawn from one sample of a study of T-cell memory formation after mild COVID-19. TCRdb itself ran the 5' RACE reads through MiXCR, one entry per CDR3 protein. This sample has tens of thousands of distinct CDR3 sequences, with 9.5% to 15% found just once. Sequencing used PBMCs or a T cell subset sorted from them (not recorded which). The source of these receptors is a man aged 18 to 29 who had mild COVID-19 (a few samples of this study predate the infection). Cell type and time point are not known. Both conserved end residues are part of each CDR3. D genes are given only for firm matches. Clone size is stated in some rows and not others, as once, few, many or a class when expanded.

- few TRBJ2-7 TRBV6-2/TRBV6-3 CASSYSRRAYEQYF TGTGCCAGCAGTTATTCTCGCAGGGCCTACGAGCAGTACTTC
TRBD1 - TRBJ1-5 TRBV15 CATSGTGLGQPQHF TGTGCCACCAGCGGGACAGGGCTGGGTCAGCCCCAGCATTTT
- - TRBJ2-1 TRBV3-1 CASSGSGEQFF TGTGCCAGCTCGGGAAGCGGGGAGCAGTTCTTC
- many TRBJ2-2 TRBV29-1 CSARQLNTGELFF TGCAGTGCCCGGCAACTTAACACCGGGGAGCTGTTTTTT
- few TRBJ2-5 TRBV7-8 CASSLGDTNQETQYF TGTGCCAGCAGCTTAGGGGACACCAACCAAGAGACCCAGTACTTC
- few TRBJ1-6 TRBV4-1 CASSQDPGGALHF TGCGCCAGCAGCCAAGATCCGGGCGGAGCCCTCCACTTT
- - TRBJ1-1 TRBV29-1 CSVGWMNTEAFF TGCAGCGTTGGGTGGATGAACACTGAAGCTTTCTTT
- - TRBJ2-1 TRBV6-5 CASRAPRRNEQFF TGTGCCAGCAGAGCTCCCCGAAGGAATGAGCAGTTCTTC
- - TRBJ1-2 TRBV27 CASSLSTANYGYTF TGTGCCAGCAGTTTATCGACAGCTAACTATGGCTACACCTTC
TRBD1 - TRBJ2-1 TRBV6-6 CASRAGQGSPNEQFF TGTGCCAGCAGAGCCGGACAGGGGTCCCCGAATGAGCAGTTCTTC
- - TRBJ2-1 TRBV19 CASSMQGSLRDEQFF TGTGCCAGTAGTATGCAAGGCTCCTTGCGGGATGAGCAGTTCTTC
- - TRBJ2-7 TRBV3-1 CASSTAAPHYEQYF TGTGCCAGCAGCACGGCCGCACCCCACTACGAGCAGTACTTC
- - TRBJ2-3 TRBV29-1 CSVAGGTRSFSDTQYF TGCAGCGTTGCCGGGGGTACTCGGTCGTTTTCAGATACGCAGTATTTT
- - TRBJ1-1 TRBV4-1 CASSQVNGNTEAFF TGCGCCAGCAGCCAAGTTAATGGGAACACTGAAGCTTTCTTT
- few TRBJ2-5 TRBV13 CASSRWTGGIEETQYF TGTGCCAGCAGCCGTTGGACTGGGGGGATTGAAGAGACCCAGTACTTC
TRBD2 many TRBJ2-5 TRBV6-1 CASSRIAGEEETQYF TGTGCCAGCAGCCGGATAGCGGGGGAGGAAGAGACCCAGTACTTC
TRBD1 - TRBJ2-5 TRBV7-9 CASSLMTGEWRFQETQYF TGTGCCAGCAGCTTAATGACAGGGGAGTGGCGGTTCCAAGAGACCCAGTACTTC
- - TRBJ2-5 TRBV12-3/TRBV12-4 CASSFLGAETQYF TGTGCCAGCAGTTTTTTGGGAGCCGAGACCCAGTACTTC
TRBD2 - TRBJ2-7 TRBV27 CASMSGGEQYF TGTGCCAGCATGTCGGGGGGCGAGCAGTACTTC
- - TRBJ2-7 TRBV29-1 CSVEIRGSYEQYF TGCAGCGTTGAAATCAGGGGCTCCTACGAGCAGTACTTC
- - TRBJ2-2 TRBV9 CASSVGGTGELFF TGTGCCAGCAGCGTAGGCGGCACCGGGGAGCTGTTTTTT
- many TRBJ2-1 TRBV5-4 CASSSYEAFGQFF TGTGCCAGCAGCTCCTATGAGGCGTTTGGGCAGTTCTTC
TRBD2 - TRBJ2-7 TRBV4-3 CASSQDRGGSYEQYF TGCGCCAGCAGCCAAGATCGCGGGGGATCCTACGAGCAGTACTTC
TRBD1 few TRBJ1-1 TRBV6-5 CASSPRDRRNTEAFF TGTGCCAGCAGTCCTAGGGACAGAAGGAACACTGAAGCTTTCTTT
- few TRBJ2-5 TRBV5-4 CASSFSVRETQYF TGTGCCAGCAGCTTTTCCGTCCGGGAGACCCAGTACTTC
- - TRBJ1-1 TRBV28 CASSLPKRF TGTGCCAGCAGTTTACCCAAACGGTTT
- few TRBJ2-1 TRBV7-2 CASSLVRSSYDEQFF TGTGCCAGCAGCTTAGTTAGATCCAGTTACGATGAGCAGTTCTTC
- few TRBJ2-7 TRBV10-3 CAISPGTGHPYEQYF TGTGCCATCAGCCCGGGGACCGGACATCCTTACGAGCAGTACTTC
- - TRBJ2-1 TRBV12-3/TRBV12-4 CASSPPRESGQFF TGTGCCAGCAGCCCCCCCCGCGAATCGGGGCAGTTCTTC
TRBD1 - TRBJ1-2 TRBV2 CASSEAFGGTAYNYGYTF TGTGCCAGCAGTGAAGCTTTTGGGGGGACAGCCTATAACTATGGCTACACCTTC
- many TRBJ1-3 TRBV12-3/TRBV12-4 CASSLPEVPSSGNTIYF TGTGCCAGCAGTTTACCGGAGGTCCCGAGCTCTGGAAACACCATATATTTT
- few TRBJ1-5 TRBV4-1 CASSQDPRWVQPQHF TGCGCCAGCAGCCAAGATCCGCGGTGGGTTCAGCCCCAGCATTTT
TRBD2 few TRBJ2-2 TRBV20-1 CSARDGPGGFTGELFF TGCAGTGCTAGAGATGGGCCGGGGGGTTTCACCGGGGAGCTGTTTTTT
TRBD2 - TRBJ2-7 TRBV5-6 CASSLGTSGGSYEQYF TGTGCCAGCAGCTTGGGGACTAGCGGGGGTTCTTACGAGCAGTACTTC
- many TRBJ2-1 TRBV5-1 CASSSAGALGEQFF TGCGCCAGCAGCTCGGCAGGAGCGCTTGGTGAGCAGTTCTTC
TRBD1 few TRBJ1-2 TRBV20-1 CSANLYRGVSGYTF TGCAGTGCTAACCTTTACAGGGGGGTTTCTGGCTACACCTTC
- few TRBJ2-2 TRBV11-2 CASSSTTGSTGELFF TGTGCCAGCAGCTCGACAACAGGGTCCACCGGGGAGCTGTTTTTT
- few TRBJ1-1 TRBV29-1 CSVEDPAGRGNTEAFF TGCAGCGTTGAAGATCCTGCGGGGCGGGGGAACACTGAAGCTTTCTTT
TRBD1 many TRBJ2-5 TRBV10-3 CAISESPGQGHNQETQYF TGTGCCATCAGTGAGTCGCCGGGACAGGGCCACAACCAAGAGACCCAGTACTTC
- - TRBJ2-5 TRBV7-9 CASSSDPGETQYF TGTGCCAGCAGCTCCGATCCCGGAGAGACCCAGTACTTC
- few TRBJ2-7 TRBV7-9 CASSLAYSPYEQYF TGTGCCAGCAGCTTAGCGTACAGTCCCTACGAGCAGTACTTC
- few TRBJ2-3 TRBV5-5 CASPGASRADTQYF TGTGCCAGCCCCGGGGCTAGCCGGGCAGATACGCAGTATTTT
TRBD1 - TRBJ2-7 TRBV27 CASSFRGSSYEQYF TGTGCCAGCAGTTTCAGGGGGAGCTCCTACGAGCAGTACTTC
TRBD2 - TRBJ2-3 TRBV6-2/TRBV6-3 CATTYRGGPGSQYF TGTGCCACCACTTATCGCGGGGGGCCGGGATCGCAGTATTTT
- few TRBJ1-1 TRBV15 CATSRETVNTEAFF TGTGCCACCAGCAGGGAGACAGTGAACACTGAAGCTTTCTTT
TRBD1 - TRBJ2-5 TRBV10-3 CAITQGAGQETQYF TGTGCCATCACTCAGGGGGCCGGGCAAGAGACCCAGTACTTC
- few TRBJ1-2 TRBV7-2 CASSLARTAYGYTF TGTGCCAGCAGCTTAGCTAGGACAGCGTATGGCTACACCTTC
- - TRBJ2-1 TRBV24-1 CATMGTASSGGHTYNEQFF TGTGCCACCATGGGAACGGCATCTTCCGGGGGGCATACCTACAATGAGCAGTTCTTC
TRBD1 few TRBJ2-1 TRBV7-3 CASSYPGQGTEQFF TGTGCCAGCAGCTACCCCGGACAGGGGACCGAGCAGTTCTTC